One sample yielded the 30 T cell receptor beta chains listed below, sequenced in a study of Graves' ophthalmopathy and Graves' hyperthyroidism. Amplified TCR beta CDR3 regions were obtained using RNA transcripts as template. HTBI-primed RT-PCR formed the first round, and a multiplex PCR formed the second. Via MiXCR, TCRdb re-called the multiplex PCR reads, giving one row per CDR3 protein. The sample holds approximately 37,000 distinct CDR3 sequences, around 52% seen once. Sequenced: peripheral blood. The receptor source for this set is an adult man with Graves' ophthalmopathy.

The V call is TRBV10-3, the J call TRBJ2-7; D is perhaps TRBD2 (6 bases). V was cut by 8 bases and J by 2 bases, with 10 bases left in between. Germline CDR1 ENHRY, CDR2 SYGVKD. CDR3 size: 12 residues. In DNA, the CDR3 is TGTGCCATCGGCGGGGCCACCTACGAGCAGTACGTC. This sequence encodes CAIGGATYEQYV.

J is TRBJ1-6 and V is TRBV18; D unresolved. The germline V gene encodes CDR1 KGHSH and CDR2 LQKENI. V was trimmed by 6 bases and J by 5 bases, leaving 17 bases between them. The CDR3 length is 16 residues. CDR3 protein: CASSKGEVDDNSPLHF. The CDR3 DNA reads as TGTGCCAGCTCTAAGGGAGAAGTTGACGATAATTCACCCCTCCACTTT.

This chain uses TRBV11-1 with TRBJ1-1; tentatively, D is TRBD1 (5 bases). V was clipped by 1 base and J by 7 bases, with 19 bases between them. Germline V lookup: CDR1 SGHAT, CDR2 FQDESV (reference sequence). There are 16 residues in the CDR3. The CDR3 loop is CASSLDVGGDSYEAFF. The CDR3 DNA is TGTGCCAGCAGCTTAGACGTGGGGGGGGATTCCTATGAAGCTTTCTTT.

As to this clonotype: The CDR3 ends on some other residue instead of the conserved phenylalanine or tryptophan, so this is likely a read error. CDR3 sequence: CSAREDRGVGTQYC. In DNA form, the CDR3 reads TGCAGTGCTAGAGAGGACAGGGGAGTAGGAACCCAGTACTGC. The chain links TRBV20-1 to TRBJ2-5; TRBD1 aligns across 9 bases. Looked up from germline, CDR1 is DFQATT and CDR2 is SNEGSKA (reference sequence). This CDR3 region has 14 residues. J lost 8 bases, V lost 0 bases, and 7 bases had no gene match.

This clonotype qualifies as medium-sized. This sequence joins TRBV15 and TRBJ2-1; possible D gene TRBD2, 6 bases. The CDR3 is 17 amino acids. V lost 0 bases, J lost 4 bases, and 16 bases lay in between. Germline V lookup: CDR1 LNHNV, CDR2 YYDKDF (reference sequence). The DNA of the CDR3 is TGTGCCACCAGCAGAGATGGGGGGTATCGGGCGTACAATGAGCAGTTCTTC. Protein product: CATSRDGGYRAYNEQFF. The full variable domain, with the rest looked up from reference TRBV15 and TRBJ2-1, is DAMVIQNPRYQVTQFGKPVTLSCSQTLNHNVMYWYQQKSSQAPKLLFHYYDKDFNNEADTPDNFQSRRPNTSFCFLDIRSPGLGDTAMYLCATSRDGGYRAYNEQFFGPGTRLTVL.

The chain joins TRBV6-5 to TRBJ2-2, with 9 bases identical to TRBD1. The junction had 4 bases not matched to a gene; V was cut back by 6 bases and J by 11 bases. Germline loops: CDR1 MNHEY, CDR2 SVGAGI. The CDR3 contains 12 residues. The CDR3 spells CASRGTGFELFF. The CDR3 DNA sequence: TGTGCCAGCAGAGGGACAGGGTTTGAGCTGTTTTTT.

This clonotype was counted ten times or more. The CDR3 spells CSARALVGSYEQYV. The CDR3 DNA reads as TGCAGTGCTAGAGCCCTAGTGGGCTCCTACGAGCAGTACGTC. The rearrangement uses TRBV20-1 and TRBJ2-7; D gene uncertain. Trimming removed 1 base from V and 0 bases from J, with 10 bases in between. The CDR3 loop spans 14 amino acids. Germline V lookup: CDR1 DFQATT, CDR2 SNEGSKA (reference sequence).

About this clonotype itself: This likely comes from a read error, as the CDR3 has no conserved phenylalanine or tryptophan at its end. CDR3: CGAREVGAFL. CDR3 coding DNA: TGCGGTGCTAGGGAGGTTGGAGCTTTCCTT. The genes are TRBV20-1 and TRBJ1-1; D ambiguous. CDR1 DFQATT and CDR2 SNEGSKA come from the germline V gene (reference sequence). The CDR3 has 10 amino acids.

On this clonotype itself: Lacking the conserved final phenylalanine or tryptophan, this CDR3 likely reflects a read error. V usage is TRBV2 and J usage is TRBJ1-1; D is undetermined. Per the germline V gene, CDR1 is SNHLY and CDR2 is FYNNEI. The length of the CDR3 is 14 residues. The germline V and J ends were trimmed by 5 bases and 0 bases, with 10 bases remaining between them. In nucleotides, the CDR3 is TGTGCCAGCAGTATCAGCGGAGTGAACACTGAAGCTTTCTCT. Its translation is CASSISGVNTEAFS.

As for this clonotype: The conserved final phenylalanine or tryptophan is absent from the CDR3, which likely points to a read error. The V gene is TRBV5-1, the J gene TRBJ2-6; 10 nucleotides agree with TRBD2. Germline V gene data show CDR1 as SGHRS and CDR2 as YFSETQ. This CDR3 region has 15 residues. As DNA, the CDR3 is TGTGCCAGCAGCGGGGGGGTGGGACGGGGCCGCGTCCTGACTTGC. Translated: CASSGGVGRGRVLTC.

This clonotype has ten or more counts. The CDR3 nucleotides are TGTGCCAGCAGTTTATACGAGACCTACGAGCAGTACTTC. Translating gives CASSLYETYEQYF. The V gene is TRBV27, the J gene TRBJ2-7; D unclear. The CDR3 contains 13 residues. The germline V gene has CDR1 MNHEY and CDR2 SMNVEV (reference sequence). The V end lost 1 base, the J end lost 2 bases, and 6 bases lay between the germline ends.

The chain links TRBV9 to TRBJ2-7, with D possibly TRBD2 on 6 matching bases. In germline, CDR1 is SGDLS, CDR2 YYNGEE. The CDR3 is made up of 15 amino acids. Trimming stripped 0 bases from V and 2 bases from J, with 12 bases between. The CDR3 nucleotides read TGTGCCAGCAGCGTAGAGCCTGGGGGGACCTACGAGCAGTACTTC. It specifies CASSVEPGGTYEQYF.

This clonotype was seen at least ten times. V and J are TRBV5-8 and TRBJ2-3; 9 bases align to TRBD2. The CDR3 consists of 16 residues. With V trimmed by 0 bases and J by 5 bases, 7 bases remained unmatched. Per germline, CDR1 SGHTS and CDR2 YDEGEE. The CDR3 sequence is CASSLGAGGLLDTQYF. Here the CDR3 DNA reads TGTGCCAGCAGCTTGGGGGCGGGGGGGTTATTAGATACGCAGTATTTT.

This clonotype was detected ten times or more. The chain couples TRBV6-2 or TRBV6-3 to TRBJ1-2; no clear D gene. This CDR3 comprises 14 residues. The V end was cut by 2 bases, the J end by 3 bases, with 10 bases between. CDR1 MNHEY and CDR2 SVGEGT come from the germline V gene. The CDR3 is CASSYEDSYYGYTF. Here the CDR3 DNA reads TGTGCCAGCAGTTACGAAGATAGTTACTATGGCTACACCTTC.

This clonotype was recorded once. The genes are TRBV2 and TRBJ2-5; D perhaps matches TRBD1 (8 bases). The CDR3 covers 17 residues. Germline CDR1 is SNHLY and CDR2 is FYNNEI. V gave up 3 bases and J gave up 3 bases, with 20 bases separating them. In DNA form, the CDR3 reads TGTGCCAGCAGTGATGAAGTCACAGGGGGGGAGAAAGAGACCCAGTACTTC. Translation: CASSDEVTGGEKETQYF.

The chain employs TRBV2 and TRBJ1-6; D gene ambiguous. Trimming stripped 6 bases from V and 4 bases from J, with 13 bases between. This CDR3 has 15 amino acids. Germline-derived CDR1 and CDR2 are SNHLY and FYNNEI. The CDR3 protein is CASSEARSYNSPLHF. In DNA, the CDR3 is TGTGCCAGCAGCGAGGCCAGGAGTTATAATTCACCCCTCCACTTT.

V gene TRBV20-1 combines with J gene TRBJ1-4; no definite D call. The germline V gene encodes CDR1 DFQATT and CDR2 SNEGSKA (reference sequence). The CDR3 runs to 11 residues. V lost 3 bases and J lost 8, with 7 bases in between. The CDR3 coding sequence is TGCAGTGCTAGTGAGGCGGAAAAACTGTTTTTT. It is translated as CSASEAEKLFF.

There are many counts of this clonotype. The CDR3 spells CSARARSSGYQETQYF. In nucleotides, the CDR3 is TGCAGTGCTAGAGCACGTTCTAGCGGGTACCAAGAGACCCAGTACTTC. This chain joins TRBV20-1 and TRBJ2-5; 8 bases line up with TRBD2. CDR3 length: 16 residues. V trimming: 1 base; J trimming: 0 bases; junction bases outside the gene matches: 7. Germline V gives CDR1 DFQATT, CDR2 SNEGSKA (reference sequence).

This clonotype appeared once. The chain carries TRBV20-1 and TRBJ1-2, with TRBD1 matching over 10 bases. The V gene's germline CDR1 is DFQATT and CDR2 SNEGSKA (reference sequence). After removal of 0 bases from V and 9 bases from J, the junction contained 7 bases not matched to a gene. The CDR3 has 14 amino acids. CDR3 nucleotide sequence: TGCAGTGCTAGAGAGACAGGGGGCGGGAAACGCTACACCTTC. Translating gives CSARETGGGKRYTF.

This chain connects TRBV15 to TRBJ1-2; D unresolved. V lost 0 bases and J 2 bases, leaving 10 bases between the germline ends. CDR1 is LNHNV, CDR2 YYDKDF, per germline (reference sequence). CDR3 length equals 15 residues. CDR3 amino acids: CATSREMLGNYGYTF. DNA for the CDR3: TGTGCCACCAGCAGAGAAATGCTGGGGAACTATGGCTACACCTTC.

A note on this clonotype: Relative to the germline gene, one junction end is altered; a read error may explain this. The chain is built from TRBV30 and TRBJ1-1, with D tentatively TRBD1 (6 bases). This CDR3 comprises 10 residues. CDR1 is GTSNPN and CDR2 is SVGIG in the germline V gene (reference sequence). In DNA form, the CDR3 reads TGTGCCTGGAGCCCTGGGGGCCCTGTATTT. This codes for CAWSPGGPVF.

A few counts support this clonotype. The rearrangement uses TRBV15 and TRBJ2-1; D call uncertain. CDR1 is LNHNV and CDR2 is YYDKDF in the germline V gene (reference sequence). V was trimmed by 0 bases and J by 6 bases, leaving 9 bases between them. This CDR3 region has 14 residues. The CDR3 DNA follows: TGTGCCACCAGCAGAGATCTCTGGGGCAATGAGCAGTTCTTC. This encodes CATSRDLWGNEQFF.

The V gene is TRBV15, the J gene TRBJ2-5; D remains unclear. This CDR3 spans 12 amino acids. From germline, CDR1 is LNHNV and CDR2 YYDKDF (reference sequence). Trimming cost V 0 bases and J 7 bases, with 6 bases left between them. As DNA, the CDR3 is TGTGCCACCAGCAGAGATTTGGGGACCCAGTACTTC. It codes for CATSRDLGTQYF.

This clonotype was detected many times. The V gene is TRBV20-1, the J gene TRBJ1-5; TRBD1 aligns across 12 bases. The V segment lost 1 base and the J segment 1 base; nucleotides outside the gene matches: 5. CDR1 and CDR2 from the germline V gene are DFQATT and SNEGSKA (reference sequence). This CDR3 region has 17 residues. CDR3 bases: TGCAGTGCTAGAGGCGGGACAGGGGGCATAAGCAATCAGCCCCAGCATTTT. Residues: CSARGGTGGISNQPQHF.

This clonotype appeared many times. This chain uses TRBV19 with TRBJ1-1; D unresolved. The germline CDR1 and CDR2 sequences are LNHDA and SQIVND (reference sequence). This CDR3 is 15 amino acids long. The V gene lost 1 base and the J gene lost 1 base, with 10 bases spanning the gap. The CDR3 DNA reads TGTGCCAGTAGTATAGTTCCAGCCCCGAACACTGAAGCTTTCTTT. Translation: CASSIVPAPNTEAFF.

This clonotype showed up just a few times. The gene calls are TRBV2 and TRBJ2-7, with D tentatively TRBD2 (6 bases). The CDR3 totals 12 residues. Germline CDR1 is SNHLY and CDR2 is FYNNEI. The V and J ends lost 7 bases and 3 bases respectively, with 10 bases between them. The CDR3 region is CASTGTRYEQYF. CDR3 DNA: TGTGCCAGCACCGGGACTCGCTACGAGCAGTACTTC.

J is TRBJ2-5 and V is TRBV7-9; the D gene is possibly TRBD2 (6 bases). Trimming shortened V by 2 bases and J by 5 bases, and 12 bases separated the two germline ends. Germline V lookup: CDR1 SEHNR, CDR2 FQNEAQ (reference sequence). This CDR3 region has 14 residues. CDR3 DNA sequence: TGTGCCAGCAGCTTACTATCGGGGGTGGAGACCCAGTACTTC. Translated, it gives CASSLLSGVETQYF. The variable domain in full, completed from reference TRBV7-9 and TRBJ2-5, reads DTGVSQNPRHKITKRGQNVTFRCDPISEHNRLYWYRQTLGQGPEFLTYFQNEAQLEKSRLLSDRFSAERPKGSFSTLEIQRTEQGDSAMYLCASSLLSGVETQYFGPGTRLLVL.

This clonotype was recorded at least ten times. The chain links TRBV7-8 to TRBJ1-4, with a possible D match to TRBD1 (6 bases). Germline CDR1 and CDR2: SGHVS and FQNEAQ. The CDR3 totals 20 residues. The V end was cut by 2 bases, the J end by 8 bases, with 30 bases between. The CDR3 is CASSLRDPGALLGRGEKLFF. CDR3 DNA: TGTGCCAGCAGCTTACGAGATCCGGGGGCTCTTCTGGGCCGGGGGGAAAAACTGTTTTTT.

This clonotype was seen repeatedly, ten times or more. CDR3 amino acids: CASSSTGPLLESGNTIYF. CDR3 DNA: TGTGCCAGCAGCTCAACGGGACCTCTTTTAGAGTCTGGAAACACCATATATTTT. The chain couples TRBV7-8 to TRBJ1-3; tentative D call: TRBD1 (5 bases). CDR1 and CDR2 from the germline V gene are SGHVS and FQNEAQ. The length of the CDR3 is 18 residues. The ends were cut back, 4 bases at V and 1 base at J, with 20 bases in the middle.

This clonotype was detected ten times or more. The J gene is TRBJ2-6, the V gene TRBV6-4; no reliable D call. Germline V CDR1 and CDR2: MRHNA, SNTAGT. The CDR3 length is 13 residues. Trimming stripped 11 bases from V and 0 bases from J, with 8 bases between. The CDR3 DNA follows: TGTGCCGTAAACCACTCTGGGGCCAACGTCCTGACTTTC. Translation: CAVNHSGANVLTF.